What follows are 27 T cell receptor beta chains derived from one specimen sequenced in a study of monozygotic twins with inflammatory bowel disease. TCRdb re-called the 5' RACE reads; every CDR3 protein appears as one record, without DNA. The ten most abundant clones cover 2.4% of a sample with fewer than 550,000 distinct CDR3 sequences. The specimen was blood. Receptor source: a human donor with ulcerative colitis or Crohn's disease, or a healthy co-twin of an affected twin (not recorded which).

J is TRBJ2-3 and V is TRBV9; there is no DNA to check the TCRdb D call of TRBD2. The germline V gene encodes CDR1 SGDLS and CDR2 YYNGEE. This CDR3 has 16 amino acids. This CDR3 reads CASSVGTSPSTDTQYF. The variable domain in full, completed from reference TRBV9 and TRBJ2-3, reads DSGVTQTPKHLITATGQRVTLRCSPRSGDLSVYWYQQSLDQGLQFLIQYYNGEERAKGNILERFSAQQFPDLHSELNLSSLELGDSALYFCASSVGTSPSTDTQYFGPGTRLTVL.

The chain is built from TRBV28 and TRBJ2-7; TCRdb picks TRBD1, but there is no DNA to check that call. From germline, CDR1 is MDHEN and CDR2 SYDVKM. The length of the CDR3 is 13 residues. CDR3 loop: CASSTPGTQEQYF.

The V call is TRBV7-9, the J call TRBJ2-4. The CDR3 covers 15 residues. Germline assignment: CDR1 SEHNR and CDR2 FQNEAQ (reference sequence). CDR3 residues: CASVRRCETKNIQYF.

V usage is TRBV12-3 or TRBV12-4 and J usage is TRBJ1-4. CDR3 size: 14 residues. The chain's CDR3 is CASSPGRGDEKLFF.

V gene TRBV6-1 combines with J gene TRBJ2-7; TCRdb's D gene call, TRBD1, goes unchecked for lack of DNA. The germline V gene encodes CDR1 MNHNS and CDR2 SASEGT. The CDR3 is made up of 12 amino acids. This chain's CDR3 is CASSGEDRELYF.

The chain is built from TRBV5-1 and TRBJ2-1; TCRdb indicates TRBD1, and absent DNA this call remains unverified. The V gene's germline CDR1 is SGHRS and CDR2 YFSETQ. The CDR3 extends over 15 amino acids. CDR3 residues: CASSLEGGGYNEQFF.

The chain links TRBV7-3 to TRBJ2-1. This CDR3 has 13 residues. Germline V gene sequence: CDR1 SGHTA, CDR2 FQGTGA. The CDR3 protein is CASSLTDSVRQFF. The full variable domain, in which reference TRBV7-3 and TRBJ2-1 provide the parts outside the CDR3, is GAGVSQTPSNKVTEKGKYVELRCDPISGHTALYWYRQSLGQGPEFLIYFQGTGAADDSGLPNDRFFAVRPEGSVSTLKIQRTERGDSAVYLCASSLTDSVRQFFGPGTRLTVL.

The chain employs TRBV29-1 and TRBJ2-7; TCRdb gives TRBD1 as the D gene, but with no DNA this cannot be confirmed. CDR3 length: 12 residues. Germline-derived CDR1 and CDR2 are SQVTM and ANQGSEA. The CDR3 reads CSVVNRGDEQYF.

CDR3 residues: CASSPLQGAPYGYTF. The rearrangement joins TRBV12-3 or TRBV12-4 to TRBJ1-2; the D call from TCRdb, TRBD1, cannot be confirmed without DNA. CDR3 length: 15 amino acids.

The chain links TRBV5-1 to TRBJ2-7; TCRdb outputs TRBD1, but without DNA this stays unchecked. The germline V gene has CDR1 SGHRS and CDR2 YFSETQ. This CDR3 contains 15 residues. The CDR3 sequence: CASSLGEGAAYEQYF.

The chain has TRBV5-1 and TRBJ2-1; TCRdb's D call of TRBD1 is untestable without DNA. Germline V gene data show CDR1 as SGHRS and CDR2 as YFSETQ. The CDR3 is 14 amino acids. The CDR3 sequence: CASSFAGGPSEQFF.

J is TRBJ2-7 and V is TRBV5-6; the TCRdb D gene call, TRBD1, has no DNA to confirm it. Germline V CDR1 and CDR2: SGHDT, YYEEEE. The CDR3 is made up of 15 amino acids. CDR3 protein: CASSKGTRGTYEQYF.

V usage is TRBV6-6 and J usage is TRBJ2-5; TCRdb reports TRBD2, a call that lacks DNA to check it against. Germline V lookup: CDR1 MNHNY, CDR2 SVGAGI (reference sequence). The CDR3 contains 11 residues. The CDR3 loop reads CASTRDSTQYF.

This chain uses TRBV7-3 with TRBJ2-1; the TCRdb D gene call, TRBD1, has no DNA to confirm it. Germline CDR1 is SGHTA and CDR2 is FQGTGA. This CDR3 contains 14 residues. The CDR3 is CASSPEPTGTEQFF.

The chain recombines TRBV6-2 or TRBV6-3 with TRBJ2-6; TCRdb's D call of TRBD1 is untestable without DNA. There are 15 residues in the CDR3. Germline V gene data show CDR1 as MNHEY and CDR2 as SVGEGT. The CDR3 region is CASSSQGRGANVLTF.

The rearrangement joins TRBV6-1 to TRBJ2-1; TCRdb proposes TRBD1, but this gene call is untestable without DNA. The CDR3 is 14 amino acids. Germline lookup yields CDR1 MNHNS and CDR2 SASEGT. CDR3 protein: CASRRTTPYNEQFF.

The gene calls are TRBV4-3 and TRBJ2-3; TCRdb's D call, TRBD2, is unchecked because there is no DNA. Per germline, CDR1 LGHNA and CDR2 YSLEER. This CDR3 is 16 amino acids long. The CDR3 spells CASSQDKAGGTDTQYF.

The chain employs TRBV4-2 and TRBJ2-1; the D call of TRBD2 rests on TCRdb alone, since no DNA is present to check it. The germline gives CDR1 LGHNA, CDR2 YNFKEQ. The CDR3 is made up of 14 amino acids. CDR3 residues: CASSPREGTGEQFF.

The genes are TRBV4-2 and TRBJ2-7. Germline assignment: CDR1 LGHNA and CDR2 YNFKEQ. The CDR3 length is 14 residues. CDR3 amino acids: CASSQETGNYEQYF.

The chain is built from TRBV27 and TRBJ2-3; TCRdb's D call, TRBD2, is unchecked because there is no DNA. Germline lookup yields CDR1 MNHEY and CDR2 SMNVEV (reference sequence). CDR3 length: 17 residues. This CDR3 is CASSFLESLRSTDTQYF.

V is TRBV5-6 and J is TRBJ1-1; the TRBD1 assignment by TCRdb is unverifiable without DNA. Germline assignment: CDR1 SGHDT and CDR2 YYEEEE. The CDR3 covers 15 residues. CDR3 sequence: CASSFGQTMFTEAFF.

V usage is TRBV24-1 and J usage is TRBJ2-7; the D call of TRBD1 rests on TCRdb alone, since no DNA is present to check it. The CDR3 length is 14 residues. Germline values: CDR1 KGHDR, CDR2 SFDVKD. The CDR3 protein is CATLPGQGKNEQYF.

The rearrangement uses TRBV28 and TRBJ2-3; TCRdb designates TRBD1, a call that cannot be tested without DNA. This CDR3 has 17 amino acids. Germline values: CDR1 MDHEN, CDR2 SYDVKM. CDR3 amino acids: CASSKGVRDVSTDTQYF.

The V gene is TRBV5-6, the J gene TRBJ2-1; TCRdb names TRBD1, which stays unverified in the absence of DNA. CDR1 and CDR2 (germline): SGHDT, YYEEEE. CDR3 length equals 14 residues. The CDR3 loop reads CASSFGQGYNEQFF. The whole variable domain, remainder taken from reference TRBV5-6 and TRBJ2-1, is DAGVTQSPTHLIKTRGQQVTLRCSPKSGHDTVSWYQQALGQGPQFIFQYYEEEERQRGNFPDRFSGHQFPNYSSELNVNALLLGDSALYLCASSFGQGYNEQFFGPGTRLTVL.

The chain carries TRBV5-1 and TRBJ1-1; TCRdb picks TRBD1, but there is no DNA to check that call. The V gene's germline CDR1 is SGHRS and CDR2 YFSETQ. This CDR3 spans 13 amino acids. The CDR3 region is CASSLTGGTEAFF.

The chain combines TRBV5-1 with TRBJ2-3. Germline loops: CDR1 SGHRS, CDR2 YFSETQ. The CDR3 has 13 residues. The CDR3 sequence is CASRGTGTDTQYF.

The gene calls are TRBV4-3 and TRBJ2-1. The CDR3 consists of 14 residues. Germline-derived CDR1 and CDR2 are LGHNA and YSLEER. CDR3 loop: CASSQDMHSNEQFF.